The rows below give T cell receptor beta chains drawn from one sample of a study of T-cell memory formation after mild COVID-19. TCRdb re-derived calls from the 5' RACE reads in MiXCR, one entry per CDR3 protein. The sample carries about 320,000 distinct CDR3 sequences, roughly an eighth recorded once. The sample consisted of PBMCs or a T cell subset sorted from them (not recorded which). Every receptor here comes from a man younger than 30 who had mild COVID-19 (a few samples of this study predate the infection). Cell type and time point are not known. The CDR3 runs from the conserved cysteine through the conserved F or W. A D gene is named only where the DNA matches it firmly. A row's size may be missing; if present it is once, few, many or a size class.

few,TRBJ1-5,TRBV20-1,.,CSARDRNQPQHF,TGCAGTGCGAGGGACCGCAATCAGCCCCAGCATTTT
.,TRBJ1-1,TRBV6-5,.,CASSYVPGNEAFF,TGTGCCAGCAGTTACGTTCCGGGAAATGAAGCTTTCTTT
many,TRBJ2-1,TRBV4-1,.,CASSLLPHEQFF,TGCGCCAGCAGCCTCCTGCCCCATGAGCAGTTCTTC
.,TRBJ1-4,TRBV4-3,TRBD1,CASSQGGSVETGRSNEKLFF,TGCGCCAGCAGCCAAGGGGGCTCCGTCGAGACAGGGCGCTCGAATGAAAAACTGTTTTTT
.,TRBJ1-6,TRBV28,.,CASSLLSSYNSPLHF,TGTGCCAGCAGTCTTTTGAGCTCCTATAATTCACCCCTCCACTTT
few,TRBJ1-2,TRBV20-1,.,CSASLGGGVGYTF,TGCAGTGCTAGTCTTGGGGGGGGAGTTGGCTACACCTTC
many,TRBJ1-1,TRBV5-1,TRBD1,CASSLTGGTEAFF,TGTGCCAGCAGTCTGACAGGGGGGACTGAAGCTTTCTTT
.,TRBJ2-3,TRBV6-5,.,CASSLTERDTQYF,TGTGCCAGCAGCCTTACGGAAAGAGATACGCAGTATTTT
.,TRBJ2-3,TRBV27,.,CASSFRVAADTQYF,TGTGCCAGCAGTTTCAGGGTGGCTGCAGATACGCAGTATTTT
few,TRBJ2-1,TRBV7-2,TRBD2,CASSLQRGAHYNEQFF,TGTGCCAGCAGCTTACAGCGGGGGGCTCACTACAATGAGCAGTTCTTC
.,TRBJ2-2,TRBV21-1,.,CASSKAETANTGELFF,TGTGCCAGCAGCAAAGCTGAGACGGCGAACACCGGGGAGCTGTTTTTT
few,TRBJ2-2,TRBV24-1,TRBD1,CATSTGTGWTGELFF,TGTGCCACCAGTACCGGGACAGGGTGGACCGGGGAGCTGTTTTTT
.,TRBJ1-1,TRBV29-1,.,CSVEFWGAGTEAFF,TGCAGCGTTGAATTTTGGGGGGCTGGGACTGAAGCTTTCTTT
few,TRBJ2-3,TRBV9,TRBD2,CASSVVTASGPTDTQYF,TGTGCCAGCAGCGTAGTGACGGCTAGCGGGCCCACAGATACGCAGTATTTT
.,TRBJ1-2,TRBV20-1,.,CSARAGANYGYTF,TGCAGTGCTAGGGCCGGGGCCAACTATGGCTACACCTTC
.,TRBJ1-2,TRBV27,TRBD1,CASSLGTGGVYTF,TGTGCCAGCAGTTTGGGGACAGGGGGCGTCTACACCTTC
few,TRBJ2-1,TRBV4-3,.,CASSQDGLAPGEQFF,TGCGCCAGCAGCCAAGATGGGCTAGCCCCGGGTGAGCAGTTCTTC
few,TRBJ2-5,TRBV7-2,TRBD2,CASSPAGTSRETQYF,TGTGCCAGCAGCCCCGCCGGGACTAGCAGGGAGACCCAGTACTTC
many,TRBJ2-1,TRBV5-8,.,CASSPSGDEQFF,TGTGCCAGCAGCCCGTCGGGTGATGAGCAGTTCTTC
.,TRBJ1-2,TRBV5-1,.,CASSFTENYGYTF,TGCGCCAGCAGCTTCACAGAGAACTATGGCTACACCTTC
many,TRBJ1-2,TRBV5-1,TRBD1,CASSADRVDGYTF,TGCGCCAGCAGCGCAGACAGGGTTGATGGCTACACCTTC
few,TRBJ2-5,TRBV29-1,TRBD1,CSVAGQGLGETQYF,TGCAGCGTTGCGGGACAGGGCTTGGGGGAGACCCAGTACTTC
.,TRBJ2-5,TRBV6-5,TRBD2,CASSYGGGGAGETQYF,TGTGCCAGCAGTTACGGGGGGGGTGGCGCGGGTGAGACCCAGTACTTC
.,TRBJ2-1,TRBV4-3,TRBD2,CASSLLAKTGEQFF,TGCGCCAGCAGCCTACTAGCGAAAACTGGTGAGCAGTTCTTC
many,TRBJ2-5,TRBV7-2,.,CASSLYGRETQYF,TGTGCCAGCAGCTTATATGGGAGGGAGACCCAGTACTTC
many,TRBJ1-5,TRBV28,.,CASSLLDQPQHF,TGTGCCAGCAGTTTATTGGACCAGCCCCAGCATTTT
.,TRBJ1-1,TRBV6-6,.,CASSPQGPEAFF,TGTGCCAGCAGTCCACAGGGTCCTGAAGCTTTCTTT
.,TRBJ1-6,TRBV28,.,CASSPAGRSYNSPLHF,TGTGCCAGCAGCCCCGCGGGGCGATCCTATAATTCACCCCTCCACTTT
few,TRBJ1-2,TRBV19,TRBD1,CASSIGTAHYGYTF,TGTGCCAGTAGTATCGGGACAGCGCACTATGGCTACACCTTC
.,TRBJ2-7,TRBV6-2/TRBV6-3,TRBD1,CASSYSTDRGIYEQYF,TGTGCCAGCAGTTACTCGACGGACAGGGGGATTTACGAGCAGTACTTC
once,TRBJ2-7,TRBV30,TRBD1,CACGQGSSEQYF,TGTGCCTGCGGACAGGGCAGCTCCGAGCAGTACTTC
few,TRBJ1-6,TRBV14,.,CASSQGDSPLHF,TGTGCCAGCAGCCAGGGGGATTCACCCCTCCACTTT
few,TRBJ2-2,TRBV4-1,.,CASSQRGDSGAGTGELFF,TGCGCCAGCAGCCAAAGGGGGGATTCCGGGGCTGGAACCGGGGAGCTGTTTTTT
few,TRBJ2-7,TRBV6-1,.,CASMRPGSYEQYF,TGTGCCAGCATGCGGCCTGGCTCCTACGAGCAGTACTTC
few,TRBJ1-1,TRBV5-1,TRBD1,CASSSMDRTLAFF,TGCGCCAGCAGCTCTATGGACAGGACGTTAGCTTTCTTT
few,TRBJ2-7,TRBV25-1,.,CASSWGDEQYF,TGTGCCAGCAGCTGGGGCGACGAGCAGTACTTC
.,TRBJ2-1,TRBV20-1,.,CSARHYEQFF,TGCAGTGCCCGTCATTATGAGCAGTTCTTC
.,TRBJ1-2,TRBV29-1,.,CSAARPGYGYTF,TGCAGCGCTGCAAGACCGGGGTATGGCTACACCTTC
.,TRBJ2-3,TRBV5-1,TRBD1,CASSVTGSDTQYF,TGCGCCAGCAGCGTGACAGGGTCAGATACGCAGTATTTT
.,TRBJ1-4,TRBV19,TRBD1,CASRPATGIGKLFF,TGTGCCAGTAGACCCGCGACAGGGATAGGAAAACTGTTTTTT
few,TRBJ2-2,TRBV7-2,.,CASSLPGGAAGELFF,TGTGCCAGCAGCCTCCCAGGGGGGGCCGCCGGGGAGCTGTTTTTT
many,TRBJ2-1,TRBV5-1,.,CASSLQASSYNEQFF,TGCGCCAGCAGCTTGCAGGCTAGCTCCTACAATGAGCAGTTCTTC
.,TRBJ2-5,TRBV18,.,CASSPPLSRETQYF,TGTGCCAGCTCACCTCCTTTGAGCCGGGAGACCCAGTACTTC
few,TRBJ2-3,TRBV29-1,.,CSVNRDTRTDTQYF,TGCAGCGTAAACCGGGACACCCGCACAGATACGCAGTATTTT
few,TRBJ2-7,TRBV12-3/TRBV12-4,TRBD1,CASSLSVQGAYEQYF,TGTGCCAGCAGTTTATCCGTCCAGGGGGCCTACGAGCAGTACTTC
.,TRBJ1-5,TRBV5-5,.,CASSGQNSNQPQHF,TGTGCCAGCAGCGGGCAGAATAGCAATCAGCCCCAGCATTTT
few,TRBJ1-5,TRBV12-3/TRBV12-4,.,CASSRGLYSNQPQHF,TGTGCCAGCAGTAGGGGCCTTTATAGCAATCAGCCCCAGCATTTT
few,TRBJ2-5,TRBV7-7,.,CASSPSMETQYF,TGTGCTAGCAGCCCTAGTATGGAGACCCAGTACTTC
few,TRBJ2-1,TRBV29-1,.,CSVYRRREQFF,TGCAGCGTTTATAGGAGGCGTGAGCAGTTCTTC